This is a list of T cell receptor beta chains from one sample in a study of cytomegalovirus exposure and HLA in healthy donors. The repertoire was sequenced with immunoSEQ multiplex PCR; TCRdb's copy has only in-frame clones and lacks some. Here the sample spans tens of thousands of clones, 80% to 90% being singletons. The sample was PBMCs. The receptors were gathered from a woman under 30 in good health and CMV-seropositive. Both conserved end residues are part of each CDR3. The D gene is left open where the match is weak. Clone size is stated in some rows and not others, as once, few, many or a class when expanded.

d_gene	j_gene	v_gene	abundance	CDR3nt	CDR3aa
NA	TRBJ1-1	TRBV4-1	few	TGCGCCAGCAGCCGCCTCCCTTCTGGCCGAATGAACACTGAAGCTTTCTTT	CASSRLPSGRMNTEAFF
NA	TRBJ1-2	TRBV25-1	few	TGTGCCAGCAGTGACCCGACAGTCTATGGCTACACCTTC	CASSDPTVYGYTF
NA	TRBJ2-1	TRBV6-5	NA	TGTGCCAGCAGGGAGAGGGTCGGGAATGAGCAGTTCTTC	CASRERVGNEQFF
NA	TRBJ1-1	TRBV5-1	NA	TGCGCCAGCAGCTTGGCTGCAGGGGAGAGGCCTGAAGCTTTCTTT	CASSLAAGERPEAFF
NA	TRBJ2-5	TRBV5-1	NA	TGCGCCAGCAGCTTGGGTGGCGCAGGGCAAGAGACCCAGTACTTC	CASSLGGAGQETQYF
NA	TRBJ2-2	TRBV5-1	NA	TGCGCCAGCAGCTTGAGACAGATGAACACCGGGGAGCTGTTTTTT	CASSLRQMNTGELFF
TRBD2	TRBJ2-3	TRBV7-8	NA	TGTGCCAGCAGGTCTAGCGGGGGGGTAGATACGCAGTATTTT	CASRSSGGVDTQYF
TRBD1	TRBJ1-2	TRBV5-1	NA	TGCGCCAGCAGCTTGGTCGAGGGGGCAGACTATGGCTACACCTTC	CASSLVEGADYGYTF
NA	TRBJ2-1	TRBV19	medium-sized	TGTGCCAGTAGTATAGATCAAAGGAGGGGCAATGAGCAGTTCTTC	CASSIDQRRGNEQFF
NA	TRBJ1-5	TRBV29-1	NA	TGCAGCGTTGAAGAAACGGCGGGGGGGTTCCAGCATTTT	CSVEETAGGFQHF
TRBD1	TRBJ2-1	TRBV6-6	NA	TGTGCCAGCACATATGCACCGGGACAGGGGCTCGTTGAGCAGTTCTTC	CASTYAPGQGLVEQFF
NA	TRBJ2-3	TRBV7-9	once	TGTGCCAGCAGCCCCCCGAGCACAGATACGCAGTATTTT	CASSPPSTDTQYF
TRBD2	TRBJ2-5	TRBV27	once	TGTGCCAGCTGCAACCTTGGGACTAGCGGAGAGACCCAGTACTTC	CASCNLGTSGETQYF
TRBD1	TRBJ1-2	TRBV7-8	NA	TGTGCCAGCAGCTCCGGGACAGGGGGCCGTCATGGCTACACCTTC	CASSSGTGGRHGYTF
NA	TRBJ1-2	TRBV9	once	TGTGCCAGCAGCCCACACCAGGCTAGCGACGGCTATGGCTACACCTTC	CASSPHQASDGYGYTF
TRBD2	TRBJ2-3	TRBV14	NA	TGTGCCAGCAGCCTACTAGCGGGAGGAGATACGCAGTATTTT	CASSLLAGGDTQYF
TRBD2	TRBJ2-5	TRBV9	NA	TGTGCCAGCAGCGCATCCACTAGCGTGGAGACCCAGTACTTC	CASSASTSVETQYF
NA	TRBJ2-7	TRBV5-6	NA	TGTGCCAGCAGCTTGTCGGCAGGGCCGGTCGCCTACGAGCAGTACTTC	CASSLSAGPVAYEQYF
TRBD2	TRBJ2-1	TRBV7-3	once	TGTGCCAGCAGCTTCGGACTAGCGGGGTACAATGAGCAGTTCTTC	CASSFGLAGYNEQFF
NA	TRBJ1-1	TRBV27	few	TGTGCCAGCAGTTTGGGCAGGGTGCCCACTGAAGCTTTCTTT	CASSLGRVPTEAFF
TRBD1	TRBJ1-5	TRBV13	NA	TGTGCCAGCAGCTTGGGACAGGGTTTCCAGCATTTT	CASSLGQGFQHF
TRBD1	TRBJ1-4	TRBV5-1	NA	TGCGCCAGCAGCAGGACAGGGGCCGATAATGAAAAACTGTTTTTT	CASSRTGADNEKLFF
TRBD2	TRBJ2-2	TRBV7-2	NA	TGTGCCAGCAACCATCGTAGTAGCGGGAGGGCCGGGGAGCTGTTTTTT	CASNHRSSGRAGELFF
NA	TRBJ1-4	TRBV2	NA	TGTGCCAGCAGTGAACCGGACAGCGGAGAAAAACTGTTTTTT	CASSEPDSGEKLFF
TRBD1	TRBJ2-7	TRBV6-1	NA	TGTGCCAGCATGGAACAGGGGGGCGGCTCCTACGAGCAGTACTTC	CASMEQGGGSYEQYF
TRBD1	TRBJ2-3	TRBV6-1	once	TGTGCCAGCAGACAGGGGACGTTGACAGATACGCAGTATTTT	CASRQGTLTDTQYF
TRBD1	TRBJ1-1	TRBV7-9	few	TGTGCCAGCAGCTCAGAGCGGACAGGGGGAACTTCTGAAGCTTTCTTT	CASSSERTGGTSEAFF
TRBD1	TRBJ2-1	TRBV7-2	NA	TGTGCCAGCAGCTGGACAGGGCGCCCCATCTACAATGAGCAGTTCTTC	CASSWTGRPIYNEQFF
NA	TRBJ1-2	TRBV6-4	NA	TGTGTCAGCAGTGACTCTGCAGGGCGTGCGTCTACCTATGGCTACACCTTC	CVSSDSAGRASTYGYTF
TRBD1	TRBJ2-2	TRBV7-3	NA	TGTGCCAGCAGCTCTACCCGGGACAGGGGCACCGGGGAGCTGTTTTTT	CASSSTRDRGTGELFF
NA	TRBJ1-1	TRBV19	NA	TGTGCCAGTAGTATGACGGAGGGCGGCACTGAAGCTTTCTTT	CASSMTEGGTEAFF
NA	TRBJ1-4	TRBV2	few	TGTGCCAGCAGTGAAGGGGCAGGGGCGAATGAAAAACTGTTTTTT	CASSEGAGANEKLFF
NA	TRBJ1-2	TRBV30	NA	TGTGCCTGGAGTGTGGGGACTTTTGGCTACACCTTC	CAWSVGTFGYTF
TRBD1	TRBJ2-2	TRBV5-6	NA	TGTGCCAGCAGCAGCACCGGGACAGGGACACCCGGGGAGCTGTTTTTT	CASSSTGTGTPGELFF
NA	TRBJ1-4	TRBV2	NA	TGTGCCAGCCTCGGACAGCCAAATGAAAAACTGTTTTTT	CASLGQPNEKLFF
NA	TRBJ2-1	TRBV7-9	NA	TGTGCCCTCAGGCCGGACAATGAGCAGTTCTTC	CALRPDNEQFF
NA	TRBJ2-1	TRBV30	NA	TGTGCCTGGGTAGGGGCCTATGAGCAGTTCTTC	CAWVGAYEQFF
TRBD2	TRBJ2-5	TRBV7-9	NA	TGTGCCAGCAGCTTAGGAGCGGGGCTCGAGACCCAGTACTTC	CASSLGAGLETQYF
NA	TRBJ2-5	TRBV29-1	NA	TGCAGCGTTGCGCACGGGCAAGAGACCCAGTACTTC	CSVAHGQETQYF
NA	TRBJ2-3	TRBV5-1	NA	TGCGCCAGCAGCTTCCGGGATCGCAGCACAGATACGCAGTATTTT	CASSFRDRSTDTQYF
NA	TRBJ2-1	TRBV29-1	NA	TGCAGCGTTGTAGGCAGGGATTCTCCCAATGAGCAGTTCTTC	CSVVGRDSPNEQFF
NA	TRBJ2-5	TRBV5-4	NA	TGTGCCAGCAGCTTCCTGAGAGAGACCCAGTACTTC	CASSFLRETQYF
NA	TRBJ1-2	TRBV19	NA	TGTGCCAGTACCCCGGGGGTATCTAACTATGGCTACACCTTC	CASTPGVSNYGYTF
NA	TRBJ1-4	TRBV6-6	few	TGTGCCAGCAGTTACTCGGCTAGCTTTGAAAAACTGTTTTTT	CASSYSASFEKLFF
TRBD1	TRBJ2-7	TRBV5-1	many	TGCGCCAGCAGACCCAGGGGGCAGGCCTACGAGCAGTACTTC	CASRPRGQAYEQYF
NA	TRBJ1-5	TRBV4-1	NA	TGCGCCAGCAGCCAGGCCGGCAGGGTGCGCCAGCCCCAGCATTTT	CASSQAGRVRQPQHF
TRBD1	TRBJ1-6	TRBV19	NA	TGTGCCAGTAGCATGGACAGGGCGAGCTCCTATAATTCACCCCTCCACTTT	CASSMDRASSYNSPLHF
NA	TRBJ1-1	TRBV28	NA	TGTGCCAGCAGTTCCGGGAGTGGCAGAATGAACACTGAAGCTTTCTTT	CASSSGSGRMNTEAFF
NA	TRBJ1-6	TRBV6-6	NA	TGTGCCAGCAACCCGGGAGACCGTAATTCACCCCTCCACTTT	CASNPGDRNSPLHF
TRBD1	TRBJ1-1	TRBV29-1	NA	TGCAGCGTGCAACAGGGGGCGCGGGACACTGAAGCTTTCTTT	CSVQQGARDTEAFF
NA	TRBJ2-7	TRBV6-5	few	TGTGCCACCTCCAGGGAAGGGGCGAACGAGCAGTACTTC	CATSREGANEQYF
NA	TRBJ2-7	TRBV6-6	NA	TGTGCCAGCAGTTATATGAGGCTCTACGAGCAGTACTTC	CASSYMRLYEQYF
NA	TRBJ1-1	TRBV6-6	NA	TGTGCCAGCAGGGGTCCATGGGGAGACACTGAAGCTTTCTTT	CASRGPWGDTEAFF
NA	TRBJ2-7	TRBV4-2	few	TGTGCCAGCAGCCAAGGGACAGCGGTCTACGAGCAGTACTTC	CASSQGTAVYEQYF
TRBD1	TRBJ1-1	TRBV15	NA	TGTGCCACCAGCAGCGACCCAAATCCGGGACAGGGGATTCTAGAAGCTTTCTTT	CATSSDPNPGQGILEAFF
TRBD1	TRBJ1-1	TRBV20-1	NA	TGCACCATGACAGGGGGGTCCGAAGCTTTCTTT	CTMTGGSEAFF